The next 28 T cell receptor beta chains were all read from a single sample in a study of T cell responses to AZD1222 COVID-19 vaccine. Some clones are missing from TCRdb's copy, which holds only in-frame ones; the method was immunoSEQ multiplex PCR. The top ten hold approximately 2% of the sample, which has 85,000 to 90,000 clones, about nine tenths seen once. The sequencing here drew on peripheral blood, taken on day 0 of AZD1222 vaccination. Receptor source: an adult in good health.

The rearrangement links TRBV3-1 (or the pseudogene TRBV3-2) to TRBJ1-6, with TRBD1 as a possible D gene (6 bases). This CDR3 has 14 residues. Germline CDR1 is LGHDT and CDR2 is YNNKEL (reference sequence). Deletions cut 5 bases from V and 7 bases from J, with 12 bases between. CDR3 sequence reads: CASSTAGVNSPLHF. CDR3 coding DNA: TGTGCCAGCAGCACAGCAGGGGTCAATTCACCCCTCCACTTT.

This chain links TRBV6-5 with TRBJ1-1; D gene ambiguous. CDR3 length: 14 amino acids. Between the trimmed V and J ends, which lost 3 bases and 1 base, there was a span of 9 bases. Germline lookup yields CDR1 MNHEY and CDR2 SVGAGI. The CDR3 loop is CASSYQEGNTEAFF. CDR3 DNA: TGTGCCAGCAGTTATCAAGAGGGGAACACTGAAGCTTTCTTT.

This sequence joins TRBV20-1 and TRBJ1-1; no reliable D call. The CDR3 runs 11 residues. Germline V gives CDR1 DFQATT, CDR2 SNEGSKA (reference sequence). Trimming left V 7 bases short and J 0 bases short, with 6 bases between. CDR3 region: CSGEMNTEAFF. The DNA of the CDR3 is TGCAGTGGGGAGATGAACACTGAAGCTTTCTTT.

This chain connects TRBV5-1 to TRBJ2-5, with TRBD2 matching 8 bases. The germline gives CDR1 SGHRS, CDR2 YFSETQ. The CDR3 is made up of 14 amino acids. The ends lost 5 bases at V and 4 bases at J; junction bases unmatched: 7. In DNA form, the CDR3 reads TGCGCCAGCAGGGGCGGGGGGCCCGTAGAGACCCAGTACTTC. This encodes CASRGGGPVETQYF.

The CDR3 DNA reads as TGCGCCAGCAGCGGAGGGACAGGGGGCCGCACCGGGGAGCTGTTTTTT. Residues: CASSGGTGGRTGELFF. The V and J genes are TRBV5-1 and TRBJ2-2; TRBD1 matches at 12 bases. This CDR3 contains 16 residues. Germline assignment: CDR1 SGHRS and CDR2 YFSETQ. The V segment lost 4 bases and the J segment 4 bases; nucleotides outside the gene matches: 5. Combining the CDR3 with reference TRBV5-1 and TRBJ2-2 gives the whole variable domain KAGVTQTPRYLIKTRGQQVTLSCSPISGHRSVSWYQQTPGQGLQFLFEYFSETQRNKGNFPGRFSGRQFSNSRSEMNVSTLELGDSALYLCASSGGTGGRTGELFFGEGSRLTVL.

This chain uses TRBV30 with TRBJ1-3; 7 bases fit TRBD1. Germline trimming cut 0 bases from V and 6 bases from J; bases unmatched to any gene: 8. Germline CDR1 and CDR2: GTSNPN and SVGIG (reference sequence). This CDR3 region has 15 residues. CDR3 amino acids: CAWSVYRGSTNTIYF. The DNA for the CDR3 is TGTGCCTGGAGTGTATACAGGGGATCAACAAACACCATATATTTT.

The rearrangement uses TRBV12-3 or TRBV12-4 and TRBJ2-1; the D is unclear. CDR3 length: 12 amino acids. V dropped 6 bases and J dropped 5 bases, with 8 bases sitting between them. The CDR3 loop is CASRVDDNEQFF. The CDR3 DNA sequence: TGTGCCAGCAGAGTAGACGACAATGAGCAGTTCTTC.

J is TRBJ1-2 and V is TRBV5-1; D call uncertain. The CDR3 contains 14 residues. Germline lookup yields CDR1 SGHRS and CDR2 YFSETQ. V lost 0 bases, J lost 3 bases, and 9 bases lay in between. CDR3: CASSLASQDYGYTF. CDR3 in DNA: TGCGCCAGCAGCTTGGCCTCCCAGGACTATGGCTACACCTTC. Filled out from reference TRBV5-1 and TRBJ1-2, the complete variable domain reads KAGVTQTPRYLIKTRGQQVTLSCSPISGHRSVSWYQQTPGQGLQFLFEYFSETQRNKGNFPGRFSGRQFSNSRSEMNVSTLELGDSALYLCASSLASQDYGYTFGSGTRLTVV.

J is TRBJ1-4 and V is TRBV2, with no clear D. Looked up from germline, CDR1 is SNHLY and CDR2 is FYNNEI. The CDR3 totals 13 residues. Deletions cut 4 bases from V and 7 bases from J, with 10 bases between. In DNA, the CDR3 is TGTGCCAGCAGTGGCCGGGCTTTTGAAAAACTGTTTTTT. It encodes CASSGRAFEKLFF.

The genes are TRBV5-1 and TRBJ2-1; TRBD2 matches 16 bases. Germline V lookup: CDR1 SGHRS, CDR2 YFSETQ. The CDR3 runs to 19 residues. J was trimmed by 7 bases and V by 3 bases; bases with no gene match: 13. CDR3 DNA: TGCGCCAGCAGCTCCTCCCGGGGACTAGCGGGAGGGCCCCCGAATGAGCAGTTCTTC. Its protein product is CASSSSRGLAGGPPNEQFF. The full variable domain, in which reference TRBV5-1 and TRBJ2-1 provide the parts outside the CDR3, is KAGVTQTPRYLIKTRGQQVTLSCSPISGHRSVSWYQQTPGQGLQFLFEYFSETQRNKGNFPGRFSGRQFSNSRSEMNVSTLELGDSALYLCASSSSRGLAGGPPNEQFFGPGTRLTVL.

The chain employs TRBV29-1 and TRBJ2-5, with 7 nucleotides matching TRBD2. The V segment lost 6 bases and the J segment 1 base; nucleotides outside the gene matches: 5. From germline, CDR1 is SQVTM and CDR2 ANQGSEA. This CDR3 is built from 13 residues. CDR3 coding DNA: TGCAGCGTCGATGCTAGCGGCCAAGAGACCCAGTACTTC. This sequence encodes CSVDASGQETQYF.

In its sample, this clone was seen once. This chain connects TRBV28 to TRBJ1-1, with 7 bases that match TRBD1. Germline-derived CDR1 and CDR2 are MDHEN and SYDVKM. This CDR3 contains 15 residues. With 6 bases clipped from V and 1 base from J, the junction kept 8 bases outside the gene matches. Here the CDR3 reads CASRPRDSQNTEAFF. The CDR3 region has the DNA TGTGCCAGCAGGCCAAGGGACAGCCAGAACACTGAAGCTTTCTTT.

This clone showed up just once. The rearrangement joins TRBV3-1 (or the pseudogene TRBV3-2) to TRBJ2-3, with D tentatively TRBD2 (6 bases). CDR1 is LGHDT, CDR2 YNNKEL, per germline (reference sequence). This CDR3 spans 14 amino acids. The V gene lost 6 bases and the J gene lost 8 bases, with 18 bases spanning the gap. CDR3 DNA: TGTGCCAGCAGTATTCCGGGGGAGAGGGGTACGCAGTATTTT. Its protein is CASSIPGERGTQYF.

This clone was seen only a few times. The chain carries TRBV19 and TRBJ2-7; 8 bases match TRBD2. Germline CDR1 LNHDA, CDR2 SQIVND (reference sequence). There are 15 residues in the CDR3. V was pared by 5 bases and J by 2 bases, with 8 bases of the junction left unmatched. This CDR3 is CASSGAGGEPYEQYF. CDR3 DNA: TGTGCCAGTAGTGGCGCGGGGGGAGAACCCTACGAGCAGTACTTC. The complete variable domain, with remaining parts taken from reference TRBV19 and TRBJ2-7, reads DGGITQSPKYLFRKEGQNVTLSCEQNLNHDAMYWYRQDPGQGLRLIYYSQIVNDFQKGDIAEGYSVSREKKESFPLTVTSAQKNPTAFYLCASSGAGGEPYEQYFGPGTRLTVT.

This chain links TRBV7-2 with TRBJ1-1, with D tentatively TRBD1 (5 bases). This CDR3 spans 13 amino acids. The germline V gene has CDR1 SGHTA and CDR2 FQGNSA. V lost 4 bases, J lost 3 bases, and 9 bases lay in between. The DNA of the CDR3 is TGTGCCAGCAGCTCCCTCAGGGACACTGAAGCTTTCTTT. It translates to CASSSLRDTEAFF.

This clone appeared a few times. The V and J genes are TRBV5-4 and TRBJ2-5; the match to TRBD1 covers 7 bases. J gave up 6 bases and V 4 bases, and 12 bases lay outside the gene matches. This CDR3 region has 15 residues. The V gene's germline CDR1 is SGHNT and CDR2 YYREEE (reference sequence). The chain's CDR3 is CASSTPDRVGQTQYF. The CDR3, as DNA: TGTGCCAGCAGCACACCCGACAGGGTTGGGCAGACCCAGTACTTC.

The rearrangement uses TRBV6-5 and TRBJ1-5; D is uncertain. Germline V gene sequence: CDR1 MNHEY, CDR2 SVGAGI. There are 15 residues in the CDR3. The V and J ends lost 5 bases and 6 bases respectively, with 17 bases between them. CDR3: CASSPLDREGQPQHF. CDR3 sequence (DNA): TGTGCCAGCAGTCCCTTGGACCGTGAGGGTCAGCCCCAGCATTTT.

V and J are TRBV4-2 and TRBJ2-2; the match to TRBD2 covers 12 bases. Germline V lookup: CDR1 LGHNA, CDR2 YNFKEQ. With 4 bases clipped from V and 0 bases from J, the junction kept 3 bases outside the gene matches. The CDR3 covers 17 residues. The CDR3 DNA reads TGTGCCAGCAGCCTTGGACTAGCGGGGTCGAACACCGGGGAGCTGTTTTTT. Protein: CASSLGLAGSNTGELFF.

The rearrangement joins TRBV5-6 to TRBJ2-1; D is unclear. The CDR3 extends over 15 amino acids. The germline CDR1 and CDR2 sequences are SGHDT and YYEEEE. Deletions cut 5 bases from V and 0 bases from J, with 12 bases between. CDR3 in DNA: TGTGCCAGCAGACCTGATCAATACTCCTACAATGAGCAGTTCTTC. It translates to CASRPDQYSYNEQFF.

CDR3 residues: CASSHGQGGSYEQYF. The DNA for the CDR3 is TGTGCCAGCAGCCATGGACAGGGTGGGTCCTACGAGCAGTACTTC. The V and J genes are TRBV3-1 (or the pseudogene TRBV3-2) and TRBJ2-7; 8 bases agree with TRBD1. Per the germline V gene, CDR1 is LGHDT and CDR2 is YNNKEL (reference sequence). J lost 1 base, V lost 3 bases, and 5 bases had no gene match. The CDR3 is made up of 15 amino acids.

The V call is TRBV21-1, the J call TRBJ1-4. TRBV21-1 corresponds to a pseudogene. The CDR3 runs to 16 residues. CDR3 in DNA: TGTGCCAGCAGGAATTACCGATCGCCTACTAATGAAAAACTGTTTTTT. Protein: CASRNYRSPTNEKLFF.

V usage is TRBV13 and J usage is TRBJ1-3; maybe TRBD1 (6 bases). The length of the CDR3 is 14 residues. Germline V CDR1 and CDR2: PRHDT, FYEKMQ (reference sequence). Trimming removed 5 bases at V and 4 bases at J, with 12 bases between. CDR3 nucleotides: TGTGCCAGCAGCGTCCGGACAGCCGGAAACACCATATATTTT. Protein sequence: CASSVRTAGNTIYF.

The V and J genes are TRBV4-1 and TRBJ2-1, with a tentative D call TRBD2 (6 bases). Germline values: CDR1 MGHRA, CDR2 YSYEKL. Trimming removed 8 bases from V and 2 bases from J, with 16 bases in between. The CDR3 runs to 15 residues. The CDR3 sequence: CASGIRAGTYNEQFF. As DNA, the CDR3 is TGCGCCAGCGGTATACGAGCGGGTACCTACAATGAGCAGTTCTTC.

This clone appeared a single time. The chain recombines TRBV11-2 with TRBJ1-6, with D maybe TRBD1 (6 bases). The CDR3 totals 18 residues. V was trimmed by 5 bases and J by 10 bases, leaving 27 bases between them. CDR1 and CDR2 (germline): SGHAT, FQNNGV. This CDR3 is CASSPAGGLQGIRSPLHF. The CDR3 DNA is TGTGCCAGCAGCCCCGCCGGGGGGTTGCAGGGGATTAGGTCACCCCTCCACTTT.

CDR3 sequence reads: CAWSTLAGAAEQFF. The CDR3 nucleotides are TGTGCCTGGAGTACCCTAGCGGGGGCGGCTGAGCAGTTCTTC. The chain has TRBV30 and TRBJ2-1; 10 bases map to TRBD2. CDR1 GTSNPN and CDR2 SVGIG come from the germline V gene (reference sequence). Trimming took 2 bases from V and 9 from J; bases not matched to a gene: 7. The CDR3 extends over 14 amino acids.

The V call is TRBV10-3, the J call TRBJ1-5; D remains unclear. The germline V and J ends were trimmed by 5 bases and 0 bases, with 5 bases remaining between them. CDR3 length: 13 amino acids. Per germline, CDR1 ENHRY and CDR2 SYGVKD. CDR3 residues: CAISRDSNQPQHF. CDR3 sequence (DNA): TGTGCCATCAGTAGGGATAGCAATCAGCCCCAGCATTTT.

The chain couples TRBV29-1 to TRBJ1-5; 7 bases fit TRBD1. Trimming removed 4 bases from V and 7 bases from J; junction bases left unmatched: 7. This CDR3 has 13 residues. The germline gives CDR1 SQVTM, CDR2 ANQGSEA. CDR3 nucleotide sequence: TGCAGCGTTGGACAGGGAGGGACCCAGCCCCAGCATTTT. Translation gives CSVGQGGTQPQHF.

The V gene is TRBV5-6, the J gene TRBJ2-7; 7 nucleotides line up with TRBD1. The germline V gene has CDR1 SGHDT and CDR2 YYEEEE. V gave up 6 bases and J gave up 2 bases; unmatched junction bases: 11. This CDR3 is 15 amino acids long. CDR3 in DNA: TGTGCCAGCACCAAGGGGGCAGGGGCTACCTACGAGCAGTACTTC. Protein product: CASTKGAGATYEQYF. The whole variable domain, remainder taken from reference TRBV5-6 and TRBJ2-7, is DAGVTQSPTHLIKTRGQQVTLRCSPKSGHDTVSWYQQALGQGPQFIFQYYEEEERQRGNFPDRFSGHQFPNYSSELNVNALLLGDSALYLCASTKGAGATYEQYFGPGTRLTVT.